This T cell receptor beta chain was obtained from a study of blood T cell repertoires in COVID-19. Study-wide context: T cells, B-cell-depleted T cells, or PBMCs provided the cDNA or gDNA that served as material.

TCRdb's table, derived via immunoSEQ multiplex PCR, lists solely in-frame clones and lacks some. The table lists under 350,000 clones, around 90% of them singletons. The V gene lost 3 bases and the J gene lost 0 bases, with 12 bases spanning the gap. The CDR3 consists of 16 residues. Per the germline V gene, CDR1 is MGHRA and CDR2 is YSYEKL. This clonotype was obtained from a man in his forties or fifties with acute or convalescent COVID-19. This rearrangement joins TRBV4-1 to TRBJ1-5, with D tentatively TRBD1 (6 bases). The specimen was peripheral blood. As DNA, the CDR3 is TGCGCCAGCAGCCAGGGGACACCTAATAGCAATCAGCCCCAGCATTTT. It translates to CASSQGTPNSNQPQHF.